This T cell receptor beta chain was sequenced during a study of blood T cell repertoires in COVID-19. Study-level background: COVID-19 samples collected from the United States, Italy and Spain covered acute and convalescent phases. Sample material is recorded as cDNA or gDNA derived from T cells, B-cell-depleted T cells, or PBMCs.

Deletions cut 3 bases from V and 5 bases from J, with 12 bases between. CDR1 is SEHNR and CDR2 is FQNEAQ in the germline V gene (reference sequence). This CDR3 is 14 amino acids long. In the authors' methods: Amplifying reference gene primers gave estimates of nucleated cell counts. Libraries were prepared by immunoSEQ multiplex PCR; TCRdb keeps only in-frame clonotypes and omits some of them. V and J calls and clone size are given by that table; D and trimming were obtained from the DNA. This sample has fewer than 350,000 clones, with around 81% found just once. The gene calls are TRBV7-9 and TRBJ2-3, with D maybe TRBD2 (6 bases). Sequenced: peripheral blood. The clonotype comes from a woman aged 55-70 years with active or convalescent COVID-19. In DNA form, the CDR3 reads TGTGCCAGCAGCTTCGCCGGGGGAAAAGATACGCAGTATTTT. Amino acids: CASSFAGGKDTQYF.